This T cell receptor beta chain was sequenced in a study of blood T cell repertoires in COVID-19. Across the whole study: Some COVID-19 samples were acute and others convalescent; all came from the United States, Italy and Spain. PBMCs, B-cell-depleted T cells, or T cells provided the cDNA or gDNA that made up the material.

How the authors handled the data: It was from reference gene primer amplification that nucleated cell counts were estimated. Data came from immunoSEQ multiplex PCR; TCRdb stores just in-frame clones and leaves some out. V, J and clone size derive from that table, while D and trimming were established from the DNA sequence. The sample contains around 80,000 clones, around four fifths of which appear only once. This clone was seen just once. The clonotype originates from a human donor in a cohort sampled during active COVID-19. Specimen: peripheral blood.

CDR3 sequence: CASSPSTGEGYGYTF. The DNA of the CDR3 is TGTGCCAGCTCACCCTCGACAGGGGAGGGCTATGGCTACACCTTC. V gene TRBV18 combines with J gene TRBJ1-2, with 8 bases matching TRBD1. The CDR3 loop spans 15 amino acids. With 3 bases clipped from V and 4 bases from J, the junction kept 7 bases outside the gene matches. Per the germline V gene, CDR1 is KGHSH and CDR2 is LQKENI.